A selection of T cell receptor beta chains follows, all from one sample in a study of shared T cell receptors in the human thymus. Some clones are missing from TCRdb's copy, which holds only in-frame ones; the method was immunoSEQ multiplex PCR. The table shows more than 550,000 clones, with roughly 88% occurring only once. This sample also belongs to another study, concerning human thymus T cells.

Sequenced sample: thymocytes. Receptors originate from a girl under two years old with a congenital heart defect. The CDR3 runs from the conserved cysteine through the conserved F or W. The order of the fields is CDR3 DNA, CDR3 protein, D gene, clone size, J gene, V gene, CDR3 length. The D gene is left open where the match is weak. Some rows mark clone size as missing; the rest say once, few, many or name a class of expanded clone.

TGTGCCAGCAGCGAGACAGGGGAGGTACCTTCGGGGGGCTACACCTTC	CASSETGEVPSGGYTF	TRBD1	NA	TRBJ1-2	TRBV7-9	16
TGTGCCTGGAGTGTACGCGGGGACAGGGGGTATGGGGGGGTACCCTGGGCCAACGTCCTGACTTTC	CAWSVRGDRGYGGVPWANVLTF	TRBD1	NA	TRBJ2-6	TRBV30	22
TGTGCCAGCAGCGTGTTTGGAACAGTCTATGGCTACACCTTC	CASSVFGTVYGYTF	NA	NA	TRBJ1-2	TRBV21-1	14
TGTGCCAGCAGCGTTGGCGGGACTAGCGGCTCCTACGAGCAGTACTTC	CASSVGGTSGSYEQYF	TRBD2	NA	TRBJ2-7	TRBV9	16
TGTGCCAGCAGCTTTTATAGGCCGGACGACCGGGGCTATGGCTACACCTTC	CASSFYRPDDRGYGYTF	NA	NA	TRBJ1-2	TRBV5-5	17
TGTGCCAGCAGCCCGTATCAGGGGGCGAACACCGGGGAGCTGTTTTTT	CASSPYQGANTGELFF	TRBD1	NA	TRBJ2-2	TRBV14	16
TGCGCCAGCAGCCAAGTTAGACAGGGGGCCTACGAGCAGTACTTC	CASSQVRQGAYEQYF	TRBD1	once	TRBJ2-7	TRBV4-1	15
TGTGCCAGCAGCCAAGATGTAGCGGGGGGGCCCCAGTTCTTC	CASSQDVAGGPQFF	TRBD2	NA	TRBJ2-1	TRBV14	14
TGTGCCAGCAGCGGCTGCCTAGCGGGTGACACCGGGGAGCTGTTTTTT	CASSGCLAGDTGELFF	TRBD2	NA	TRBJ2-2	TRBV9	16
TGCAGCGTTGCGGGGACAGGACTAGAGTACGAGCAGTACTTC	CSVAGTGLEYEQYF	NA	few	TRBJ2-7	TRBV29-1	14
TGCGCCAGCAGCTTGGCGGGACAGGCTACCGACTATGGCTACACCTTC	CASSLAGQATDYGYTF	TRBD1	NA	TRBJ1-2	TRBV5-1	16
TGTGCCAGCAGTGAATATCAGGGGATCACTGAAGCTTTCTTT	CASSEYQGITEAFF	NA	NA	TRBJ1-1	TRBV6-1	14
TGTGCCACCCTCTCCCGGGACAGCCCTAACACTGAAGCTTTCTTT	CATLSRDSPNTEAFF	TRBD1	NA	TRBJ1-1	TRBV10-3	15
TGTGCCAGCAGTGATCCGGTGCCAGCCAACGAGAGGGATACGCAGTATTTT	CASSDPVPANERDTQYF	NA	NA	TRBJ2-3	TRBV2	17
TGTGCCAGTACAGGGATGGGGTTAGGGGGCACTGAAGCTTTCTTT	CASTGMGLGGTEAFF	NA	NA	TRBJ1-1	TRBV19	15
TGTGCCAGCAGCCCCCGTAGGGGACAGGGGGTCAATGAGCAGTTCTTC	CASSPRRGQGVNEQFF	TRBD1	NA	TRBJ2-1	TRBV9	16
TGTGCCAGCAGGAAGTGGTCGGCAGGGACACCCCTCCACTTT	CASRKWSAGTPLHF	NA	NA	TRBJ1-6	TRBV27	14
TGTGCCAGCAGCCGTCGCGGCAGGGTTCGGCATGGCTACACCTTC	CASSRRGRVRHGYTF	NA	NA	TRBJ1-2	TRBV5-6	15
TGCAGCGTGAGACAGGGACCCTTCTTCTATGGCTACACCTTC	CSVRQGPFFYGYTF	TRBD1	once	TRBJ1-2	TRBV29-1	14
TGTGCCAGCAGTTTTAATCGTAAGGGGACTGAAGCTTTCTTT	CASSFNRKGTEAFF	NA	few	TRBJ1-1	TRBV28	14
TGTGCCAGCAGTGACTCCGGACAGGGGGGTGGCTACACCTTC	CASSDSGQGGGYTF	TRBD1	NA	TRBJ1-2	TRBV6-4	14
TGCGCCAGCAGCCCCAGCGCCCGGGACAGGGGGCACGAGCAGTACTTC	CASSPSARDRGHEQYF	TRBD1	NA	TRBJ2-7	TRBV4-3	16
TGTGCCAGCAGCTTCCCACACTTGGGTCTGGGTAGCTTGGAAACCCAGTACTTC	CASSFPHLGLGSLETQYF	NA	NA	TRBJ2-5	TRBV7-8	18
TGTGCCAGCAGTAATCAGCGGGGAGAGACCCAGTACTTC	CASSNQRGETQYF	TRBD2	NA	TRBJ2-5	TRBV2	13
TGCGCCAGCAGCCAAGACTATTTGGAGGAGTCGAGTTTCTTC	CASSQDYLEESSFF	NA	NA	TRBJ2-1	TRBV4-1	14
TGCGCCAGCAGTCAAAAGACAGGGGAGGCCGGGGAGCTGTTTTTT	CASSQKTGEAGELFF	TRBD1	NA	TRBJ2-2	TRBV23-1	15
TGTGCCAGTACCCTACCCACAGGGATAGGAAACACCATATATTTT	CASTLPTGIGNTIYF	NA	NA	TRBJ1-3	TRBV19	15
TGTGCCAGCAGCCCGACAGGGAATGGCACTGAAGCTTTCTTT	CASSPTGNGTEAFF	TRBD1	NA	TRBJ1-1	TRBV6-5	14
TGTGCCAGCAGCTTACTAGCGGGCACAGATACGCAGTATTTT	CASSLLAGTDTQYF	TRBD2	few	TRBJ2-3	TRBV7-9	14
TGTGCCACACAGGACAAAAACCGGGAGACCCAGTACTTC	CATQDKNRETQYF	NA	NA	TRBJ2-5	TRBV28	13
TGTGCCAGCAGTCCTTTTGGGACAGGGGGTTACGAGCAGTACTTC	CASSPFGTGGYEQYF	TRBD1	NA	TRBJ2-7	TRBV27	15
TGTGCCAGCAGTTGGCCCAGGGGCGGTCTCGTAGGCTCTGAAGCTTTCTTT	CASSWPRGGLVGSEAFF	NA	NA	TRBJ1-1	TRBV28	17
TGTGCCAGACGAGAATTTACAGGAAAAGTTAGGTTTTGTGAAAAACTGTTTTTT	CARREFTGKVRFCEKLFF	NA	NA	TRBJ1-4	TRBV21-1	18
TGTGCCAGCAGTTTGAACCGGGACAGGGGAAGAAGGTCCTATAATTCACCCCTCCACTTT	CASSLNRDRGRRSYNSPLHF	TRBD1	NA	TRBJ1-6	TRBV27	20
TGTGCCATCAGTGAGGTGGGGAGGGGTGAAAAACTGTTTTTT	CAISEVGRGEKLFF	NA	NA	TRBJ1-4	TRBV10-3	14
TGTGCCAGTAGTATTAGTGGTGAACTCTCTGGGGCCAACGTCCTGACTTTC	CASSISGELSGANVLTF	NA	NA	TRBJ2-6	TRBV19	17
TGTGCCATCAGTGGCAGGGAACGGGTTAAGGAAGCTTTCTTT	CAISGRERVKEAFF	NA	NA	TRBJ1-1	TRBV10-3	14
TGTGCCAGCAGTGTCATAGGGGCAGGGGCCGTACTAGAGACCCAGTACTTC	CASSVIGAGAVLETQYF	NA	NA	TRBJ2-5	TRBV6-1	17
TGTGCCAGTAGTATAGGGCAGACAGGGTATAATCAGCCCCAGCATTTT	CASSIGQTGYNQPQHF	TRBD1	NA	TRBJ1-5	TRBV19	16
TGTGCCAGCAGCCGCGACGGGGGATCCTCTGGAAACACCATATATTTT	CASSRDGGSSGNTIYF	NA	NA	TRBJ1-3	TRBV5-4	16
TGTGCCAGCAGTGTACGTGGGGAGGGGGTCTGTAGTGAAGATACGCAGTATTTT	CASSVRGEGVCSEDTQYF	NA	NA	TRBJ2-3	TRBV25-1	18